This T cell receptor beta chain emerged from a study of T-cell memory formation after mild COVID-19 (dated by TCRdb to about 2021). Turning to the overall study: TCR sequence clusters from the two donors were largely donor specific. Longitudinal TCRalpha and TCRbeta repertoire sequencing tracked T-cell clones expanding and contracting after mild COVID-19 in a couple of donors. Two young, previously healthy adult volunteers, one female and one male, were included in the cohort. Paper-wide results and their limitations: From day 15 to 85, contracting clones showed balanced CD4/CD8 phenotypes, whereas a second wave of clones that expanded from day 15 to 37 leaned towards CD4+. Only a couple of mild cases were covered by the study, and larger cohorts that include severe cases with pre-infection samples were considered necessary. SARS-CoV-2 specificity was not confirmed for the second-wave clones peaking on day 37. Contracting CD4+ clones were located mainly in the CM and EM memory subsets, whereas CD8+ clones were found to be enriched in EMRA. Some responding clones were found in pre-infection memory, which suggests that pre-existing cross-reactive memory T cells took part in the SARS-CoV-2 response.

Ficoll-Paque density gradient centrifugation was the method used to isolate PBMCs. The CDR3 measures 17 amino acids from cysteine to phenylalanine. Of the read, only the CDR3 DNA is kept; its 51 bases are in frame from base 1. Trimming removed 0 bases from V and 3 bases from J; the gene matches leave 7 bases unexplained. CDR1 SGHKS and CDR2 YYEKEE are derived from the germline V gene (reference sequence). This clonotype was seen ten or more times. Its antigen is not yet known. Base qualities were left out, and no much larger clone turns up one base away. Sequencing relied on an Illumina NovaSeq 6000. TCRalpha and TCRbeta cDNA libraries were constructed by 5'RACE with constant-segment primers, with sample barcodes and unique molecular identifiers being introduced. RNA was extracted from every sample with Trizol reagent. Amplification of the libraries took two PCR steps, and the second step added a second sample barcode plus Illumina TruSeq adapters. Sequencing of libraries was performed on an Illumina NovaSeq with 2 x 150 bp paired-end reads. The original pipeline was this. Reads were demultiplexed and collapsed into UMI-guided consensus sequences with migec v1.2.7. With mixcr v2.1.11, UMI consensuses were aligned to TRA and TRB V and J templates and assembled into clonotypes. A clonotype was counted as expanded or contracted only if both edgeR and NoisET called the change significant, with noise models trained on biological replicates. For edgeR calls, the cutoffs were a false discovery rate-adjusted p below 0.01 and a log2 fold-change threshold of 1. As an exploratory analysis of dynamics, PCA with hierarchical clustering was applied to max-normalized trajectories of the 1000 most abundant clonotypes. Separately sequenced CD4+ and CD8+ repertoires were used to assign the CD4 or CD8 phenotype of responding clones. TCRdb handled the public reads itself, with Q25 trimming in fastp and clone calling in MiXCR, and kept productive beta chains. Rows with a matching CDR3 protein are joined into one entry that keeps the most common DNA and genes. The V and J calls and clone size are TCRdb's, not the authors'. The sample contains 240,000 or so distinct CDR3 sequences, approximately 9% of them found a single time. The top ten constitute 22% of the sample.

Sequenced input: PBMCs or a T cell subset sorted from them (not recorded which). The sequence derives from a man between 18 and 29 years old who had mild COVID-19 (a few samples of this study predate the infection). The sample titles of this study are shuffled in the database, so cell type and time point are left out; the donor was told from shared clones. The sequence is built from TRBV5-5 and TRBJ2-1, with 9 bases in between that match TRBD1. The CDR3 loop reads CASSLVLQGAGYNEQFF. In nucleotide form, the sequence is TGTGCCAGCAGCTTGGTCCTACAGGGGGCAGGCTACAATGAGCAGTTCTTC.